The 2 T cell receptor beta chains given below trace back to one sample, sequenced in a study of cytomegalovirus exposure and HLA in healthy donors. The study ran its PCR with 60 Vbeta and 13 Jbeta primers. Generated by immunoSEQ multiplex PCR, the TCRdb table keeps only in-frame clones and is missing some. The sample shows approximately 110,000 clones, 65% of them seen only once. The source material was PBMCs. The receptors here all came from a man aged 25-40 years in good health and CMV-seropositive.

The V call is TRBV27, the J call TRBJ2-2, with 9 bases fitting TRBD1. Losses at the gene ends were 6 bases for V and 0 bases for J; bases not matched to a gene: 2. The CDR3 is made up of 15 amino acids. Germline CDR1 reads MNHEY; CDR2 reads SMNVEV (reference sequence). For the CDR3, the DNA is TGTGCCAGCAGCCGGACAGGGGCGAACACCGGGGAGCTGTTTTTT. Translation: CASSRTGANTGELFF.

The V and J genes are TRBV6-6 and TRBJ1-3, with no clear D. Per germline, CDR1 MNHNY and CDR2 SVGAGI (reference sequence). The V and J ends lost 6 bases and 0 bases respectively, with 9 bases between them. The CDR3 is 14 amino acids. The CDR3 coding sequence is TGTGCCAGCAGCCAAACCTACTCTGGAAACACCATATATTTT. Encoded protein: CASSQTYSGNTIYF.